This TCR beta chain came from a study of T cell responses to AZD1222 COVID-19 vaccine. From germline, CDR1 is LGHDT and CDR2 YNNKEL (reference sequence). V was pared by 5 bases and J by 5 bases, with 13 bases between. The CDR3 contains 13 residues. Using immunoSEQ multiplex PCR, the repertoire was profiled, and TCRdb retains in-frame clones only, with some absent. The sample has 95,000 to 110,000 clones, roughly 90% seen once. The receptor was isolated from an adult in good health. The source material was peripheral blood, sampled on day 0 of AZD1222 vaccination. The chain links TRBV3-1 (or the pseudogene TRBV3-2) to TRBJ2-7; no firm D call. The CDR3 nucleotides are TGTGCCAGCAGCGGCATTGATTTAGACGAGCAGTACTTC. Its protein is CASSGIDLDEQYF.